This T cell receptor (beta chain) was sequenced for a study of T cells expressing NK-cell markers (dated by TCRdb to 2018 to 2021). Background for the entire study: About 8 donors provided sorted CD3+CD56+NKG2C+, CD3+CD56+NKG2C- and CD3+CD56-NKG2C+ T-cell subsets, whose TCR beta-chain repertoires were profiled. The libraries were sequenced on Illumina HiSeq 2000/2500, MiSeq or NextSeq, producing 2 x 150 bp reads. Of the eight sequenced donors, seven were found to be HCMV-seropositive and one was found to be HCMV-seronegative. The eight sequenced donors were randomly selected healthy volunteers, three men and five women. Results and caveats for the whole study, not just this receptor: Whether the expanded NKG2C-expressing T cell clones were specific for HCMV antigens was left unclear. For six donors, the dominant CD3+CD56+NKG2C+ clonotypes were among the top 10 CD8+ clonotypes and accounted for about 1.0-7.0% of CD8+ T cells. Those dominant clonotypes were again the most abundant among CD3+CD56-NKG2C+ cells in a handful of donors, at about 28.3-60.1%.

With respect to this clonotype: Its antigen is still unknown.

To determine HCMV serostatus, a commercial ELISA kit was used to detect HCMV-specific IgG in serum. Peripheral blood mononuclear cells were isolated from blood by Ficoll density gradient centrifugation. From the cysteine through the phenylalanine, the CDR3 covers 15 amino acids. No nucleotide data were recorded. The CDR1 and CDR2 encoded by the germline V gene (reference sequence) are SGHNT and YYREEE. Sequenced using an Illumina HiSeq 2000. 5'RACE template switching, by which a universal primer site and unique molecular identifiers were added, was used to make TCR beta cDNA libraries. Synthesis of cDNA was primed from the TCR beta constant segment and was followed by two consecutive PCR amplification steps. Per the source publication's procedure: MIGEC was used to demultiplex reads and group reads by UMI, and MiTCR was used to assemble and quantify clonotypes. To exclude erroneous sequences, any TCR cDNA sequence not supported by at least two reads was discarded. The tcR package was used for downstream repertoire analysis, and clonotypes were matched between fractions using CDR3 nucleotide sequence together with V segment. VDJmatch was used to annotate antigen specificity against VDJdb, with one amino acid substitution in CDR3 allowed. One entry per CDR3 protein sequence results from the TCRdb reprocessing of the reads, with DNA left out. For this entry, the V and J calls and clone size follow TCRdb and not the study's own pipeline. This sample's listing comprises hundreds of thousands of distinct CDR3 sequences. Of the sample, about 4% is held by the ten largest clones.

The sequencing input was blood T cells: a sorted CD56 or NKG2C T cell subset, CD4+ or CD8+ T cells, or bulk PBMC T cells (not recorded which). The TCR was taken from a woman aged 18 to 75 in good health. The chain joins TRBV5-4 to TRBJ2-1; the D gene TCRdb calls, TRBD2, cannot be checked with no DNA. The CDR3 reads as follows: CASSLVSGGSNEQFF.